Listed here are 15 T cell receptor beta chains from one sample, sequenced in a study of T cells in Graves' hyperthyroidism and ophthalmopathy. RNA transcripts gave rise to amplified TCR beta CDR3 regions. HTBI primers were employed in a first-round RT-PCR of the TCR CDR3. TCRdb called the multiplex PCR reads again in MiXCR, with one record for every CDR3 protein. This table has 500,000 to 650,000 distinct CDR3 sequences, 11% to 15% appearing once. The sequencing input was blood. These receptors came from a woman between 40 and 55 years old with Graves' hyperthyroidism.

This clonotype was detected many times. The chain employs TRBV10-3 and TRBJ2-7; D is unresolved. Trimming left V 0 bases short and J 7 bases short, with 10 bases between. Germline lookup yields CDR1 ENHRY and CDR2 SYGVKD. CDR3 length equals 13 residues. CDR3 in DNA: TGTGCCATCAGTGAGTCGAGAAATGGGGAGCAGTACTTC. Amino acid sequence: CAISESRNGEQYF.

This clonotype appeared many times. CDR3 sequence: CASSDPKNTEAFF. CDR3 coding DNA: TGTGCCAGCAGCGACCCCAAGAACACTGAAGCTTTCTTT. The chain has TRBV9 and TRBJ1-1; no firm D call. The CDR3 covers 13 residues. Trimming took 3 bases from V and 1 from J, leaving 7 bases between them. Germline V gene lookup returns CDR1 SGDLS and CDR2 YYNGEE.

To note about this clonotype: A read error is possible here, since a much larger clone lies one base away. The chain has TRBV7-3 and TRBJ2-3, with TRBD2 matching 8 bases. The germline CDR1 and CDR2 sequences are SGHTA and FQGTGA. V was clipped by 2 bases and J by 2 bases; unmatched bases: 3. This CDR3 region has 15 residues. DNA for the CDR3: TGTGCCAGCAGCTTAGCGGGAGGTTTCACAGATACGCAGTATTTT. Its translation is CASSLAGGFTDTQYF.

This clonotype was counted at least ten times. This rearrangement joins TRBV7-2 to TRBJ2-1; D not resolved. This CDR3 comprises 14 residues. Germline values: CDR1 SGHTA, CDR2 FQGNSA. The germline V and J ends were trimmed by 3 bases and 1 base, with 7 bases remaining between them. The CDR3 DNA follows: TGTGCCAGCAGCTTCGACTCTTCCTACAATGAGCAGTTCTTC. This encodes CASSFDSSYNEQFF.

In this sample, this clonotype turned up a few times. The chain links TRBV9 to TRBJ2-3; 14 bases map to TRBD2. Germline V gene sequence: CDR1 SGDLS, CDR2 YYNGEE. V shed 0 bases, J shed 2 bases, and the junction held 14 bases outside the gene matches. The CDR3 spans 21 residues. The CDR3 is CASSVAGGLAGALRPTDTQYF. The DNA of the CDR3 is TGTGCCAGCAGCGTAGCTGGGGGACTAGCGGGAGCCCTTCGTCCCACAGATACGCAGTATTTT.

This clonotype was counted ten times or more. The chain uses TRBV9 and TRBJ1-1; no definite D call. Between the trimmed V and J ends, which lost 0 bases and 5 bases, there was a span of 11 bases. The CDR3 has 14 residues. Germline assignment: CDR1 SGDLS and CDR2 YYNGEE. CDR3 coding DNA: TGTGCCAGCAGCGTAGATTACGGGTGGACTGAAGCTTTCTTT. It specifies CASSVDYGWTEAFF. Full variable domain (remainder filled in from reference TRBV9 and TRBJ1-1): DSGVTQTPKHLITATGQRVTLRCSPRSGDLSVYWYQQSLDQGLQFLIQYYNGEERAKGNILERFSAQQFPDLHSELNLSSLELGDSALYFCASSVDYGWTEAFFGQGTRLTVV.

J is TRBJ2-1 and V is TRBV28; 9 bases are a match to TRBD2. Trimming at V came to 0 bases and at J to 3 bases, leaving 6 bases not matched to a gene. This CDR3 region has 17 residues. Germline CDR1 and CDR2: MDHEN and SYDVKM. CDR3 amino acids: CASSLWGTSKFYNEQFF. The CDR3, as DNA: TGTGCCAGCAGTTTATGGGGGACTAGCAAGTTCTACAATGAGCAGTTCTTC.

Ten or more counts support this clonotype. The chain couples TRBV11-2 to TRBJ2-7; D is undetermined. Trimming left V 5 bases short and J 1 base short, with 12 bases between. CDR1 is SGHAT and CDR2 is FQNNGV in the germline V gene. This CDR3 is 14 amino acids long. CDR3 amino acids: CASSPTRGSYEQYF. The CDR3, as DNA: TGTGCCAGCAGCCCCACCCGCGGATCCTACGAGCAGTACTTC.

The rearrangement links TRBV6-5 to TRBJ2-7; D call uncertain. V was cut by 0 bases and J by 0 bases, with 9 bases left in between. The V gene's germline CDR1 is MNHEY and CDR2 SVGAGI. The CDR3 loop spans 15 amino acids. The CDR3 reads CASSYSTVGSYEQYF. CDR3 sequence (DNA): TGTGCCAGCAGTTACTCAACCGTAGGCTCCTACGAGCAGTACTTC.

This clonotype showed up many times. The chain links TRBV28 to TRBJ1-5, with 8 positions matching TRBD1. J gave up 7 bases and V 7 bases, and 9 bases lay outside the gene matches. CDR3 length: 14 amino acids. In germline, CDR1 is MDHEN, CDR2 SYDVKM. In nucleotides, the CDR3 is TGTGCCAGCATCTCCCAGGGGGCGGGACAGCCCCAGCATTTT. It encodes CASISQGAGQPQHF.

This clonotype was recorded a few times. This chain connects TRBV19 to TRBJ1-2; D may be TRBD1 (6 bases). The CDR3 is 14 residues long. V gave up 4 bases and J gave up 4 bases, with 13 bases separating them. Germline assignment: CDR1 LNHDA and CDR2 SQIVND (reference sequence). For the CDR3, the DNA is TGTGCCAGTAGTACGACAGGTACAGCCTATGGCTACACCTTC. Its translation is CASSTTGTAYGYTF.

This clonotype showed up many times. This chain joins TRBV2 and TRBJ1-2; D might be TRBD1 (6 bases). The CDR3 is made up of 13 amino acids. V was clipped by 5 bases and J by 6 bases, with 13 bases between them. Germline CDR1 and CDR2: SNHLY and FYNNEI. The CDR3, as DNA: TGTGCCAGCAGTACCCGGACAGACAATGGCTACACCTTC. It codes for CASSTRTDNGYTF. The full variable domain, completed using reference TRBV2 and TRBJ1-2, is EPEVTQTPSHQVTQMGQEVILRCVPISNHLYFYWYRQILGQKVEFLVSFYNNEISEKSEIFDDQFSVERPDGSNFTLKIRSTKLEDSAMYFCASSTRTDNGYTFGSGTRLTVV.

Ten or more counts support this clonotype. The V gene is TRBV2, the J gene TRBJ2-1; 10 bases map to TRBD1. Germline assignment: CDR1 SNHLY and CDR2 FYNNEI. The J segment lost 4 bases and the V segment lost 8 bases, leaving 5 bases of the junction unmatched. CDR3 size: 14 residues. CDR3 nucleotide sequence: TGTGCCAGCCGGGACAGGGGTCCGTACAATGAGCAGTTCTTC. Protein product: CASRDRGPYNEQFF.

CDR3 loop: CASRLAGDTGELFF. CDR3 coding DNA: TGTGCCAGCAGACTAGCGGGAGACACCGGGGAGCTGTTTTTT. This rearrangement joins TRBV2 to TRBJ2-2, with 11 nucleotides matching TRBD2. CDR3 length equals 14 residues. The V gene's germline CDR1 is SNHLY and CDR2 FYNNEI. V dropped 6 bases and J dropped 3; count of bases not matched to a gene: 0.

This clonotype was counted between two and nine times. As DNA, the CDR3 is TGTGCCAGCATGGTTTCCGGGGGTCAGCCCCAGCATTTT. Protein: CASMVSGGQPQHF. This chain joins TRBV6-1 and TRBJ1-5; possible D gene TRBD1, 5 bases. V shed 7 bases and J shed 6 bases, with 13 bases lying between them. This CDR3 spans 13 amino acids. Germline CDR1 reads MNHNS; CDR2 reads SASEGT.